This T cell receptor beta chain derives from a study of Graves' ophthalmopathy and Graves' hyperthyroidism. Scientists amplified the TCR beta CDR3 regions from RNA transcripts. An opening RT-PCR round employed HTBI primers and preceded a second-round multiplex PCR. TCRdb ran MiXCR on the multiplex PCR reads and lists one entry per CDR3 protein. The sample holds roughly 500,000 distinct CDR3 sequences; approximately 15% are singletons and the top ten take around 9.8%. This clonotype was recorded at least ten times. This CDR3 is built from 11 residues. The V segment lost 8 bases and the J segment 10 bases; nucleotides outside the gene matches: 7. Germline assignment: CDR1 LNHDA and CDR2 SQIVND (reference sequence). With a duration under 3 months, ophthalmopathy in the donors showed moderate-to-severe activity, CAS ≥3 and NOSPECS ≥4.

The source material was blood. The source is a woman younger than 45 with Graves' ophthalmopathy. The chain carries TRBV19 and TRBJ1-1, with TRBD1 identical over 7 bases. The CDR3 loop is CASSIRQGAFF. The CDR3 DNA reads TGTGCCAGTTCGATTCGACAGGGAGCTTTCTTT.